A few counts support the clone carrying this TCR beta chain. Its antigen is as yet unknown. The authors reverse transcribed all of the isolated RNA, so sequencing captured expressed TCRB transcripts. Sequencing was performed with immunoSEQ multiplex PCR; in TCRdb, only in-frame clones are kept and a portion is missing. The sample contains about 230,000 clones, 9.6% of which appear only once. Germline CDR1 GTSNPN, CDR2 SVGIG (reference sequence). This CDR3 comprises 15 residues. V was clipped by 3 bases and J by 7 bases; unmatched bases: 12. These data come from a study of beta chain features in type 1 diabetes. Study in general: Cell yields, gender and age were comparable in patients and healthy donors. General observations from the study: A moderate, significant TCRB CDR3 shortening appeared in type 1 diabetes across four CD4+ subsets. PCR might pick shorter templates more often, in the same way for patients and controls.

Central memory, naive, regulatory and stem cell-like memory CD4+ cells were sorted by CD45RO/CCR7/CD25/CD127/CD95/CD27. This receptor was identified in a young woman in good health. The sample consisted of naive CD4+ T cells from blood. The rearrangement uses TRBV30 and TRBJ1-5, with TRBD1 matching 7 bases. This CDR3 is CAWSNTTGRGQPQHF. The CDR3 DNA follows: TGTGCCTGGAGCAACACGACAGGGCGAGGACAGCCCCAGCATTTT.